Listed below are T cell receptor beta chains from one sample, sequenced in a study of shared clonotypes between healthy human individuals. Profiled with immunoSEQ multiplex PCR; TCRdb holds only in-frame clones, not every one. The sample gives roughly 1,600,000 clones, 98% to 99% of which show up once; over 0.3% is in the top ten. Sequencing was done on a sample of naive CD4+ T cells sorted from blood. Receptors were obtained from a man younger than 45 in good health. CDR3s include the opening cysteine and the closing phenylalanine or tryptophan. A D gene is named only where the DNA matches it firmly. Expanded clones are given a class, and other clones once, few, many or no size at all.

J gene,clone size,V gene,D gene,CDR3 protein,CDR3 DNA
TRBJ2-1,NA,TRBV10-1,TRBD2,CASSGTSGSPMYNEQFF,TGCGCCAGCAGTGGGACTAGCGGGAGCCCGATGTACAATGAGCAGTTCTTC
TRBJ1-1,once,TRBV20-1,NA,CSAAMNTEAFF,TGCAGTGCTGCAATGAACACTGAAGCTTTCTTT
TRBJ2-6,NA,TRBV5-4,NA,CASGGRQGRSGANVLTF,TGTGCCAGCGGGGGGCGGCAGGGAAGGTCTGGGGCCAACGTCCTGACTTTC
TRBJ1-2,NA,TRBV5-1,TRBD1,CASSLTVQGEGGYTF,TGCGCCAGCAGCTTGACGGTACAGGGGGAGGGCGGCTACACCTTC
TRBJ2-7,few,TRBV7-9,TRBD2,CASSLAGGLGEQYF,TGTGCCAGCAGCTTAGCGGGTGGACTAGGCGAGCAGTACTTC
TRBJ2-7,NA,TRBV4-1,NA,CASSQVGQTSSYEQYF,TGCGCCAGCAGCCAAGTCGGCCAGACCAGCTCCTACGAGCAGTACTTC
TRBJ1-2,NA,TRBV25-1,NA,CASSDMGVYGYTF,TGTGCCAGCAGTGACATGGGAGTCTATGGCTACACCTTC
TRBJ1-4,NA,TRBV5-1,NA,CASRGTPNEKLFF,TGCGCCAGCCGCGGGACACCTAATGAAAAACTGTTTTTT
TRBJ2-5,NA,TRBV9,NA,CASSVGGSLETQYF,TGTGCCAGCAGCGTAGGAGGGTCGTTAGAGACCCAGTACTTC
TRBJ2-1,NA,TRBV11-3,TRBD2,CASSLSSGSLSYNEQFF,TGTGCCAGCAGCTTAAGCAGCGGGAGCCTCTCCTACAATGAGCAGTTCTTC
TRBJ2-1,NA,TRBV7-2,TRBD2,CASSRQRDPYNEQFF,TGTGCCAGCAGCCGTCAGCGGGACCCCTACAATGAGCAGTTCTTC
TRBJ2-5,NA,TRBV15,NA,CATSGRTYQETQYF,TGTGCCACCAGCGGGCGAACGTACCAAGAGACCCAGTACTTC
TRBJ2-3,NA,TRBV6-5,TRBD2,CASRGRGDTQYF,TGTGCCAGCAGGGGGAGGGGTGATACGCAGTATTTT
TRBJ1-2,NA,TRBV7-9,NA,CASSPEGLYGYTF,TGTGCCAGCAGCCCAGAAGGCCTCTATGGCTACACCTTC
TRBJ1-4,NA,TRBV19,NA,CASSLRGGANEKLFF,TGTGCCAGTAGCCTCCGGGGCGGAGCTAATGAAAAACTGTTTTTT
TRBJ2-1,NA,TRBV5-6,TRBD1,CASSLGQGRRHNEQFF,TGTGCCAGCAGCTTGGGACAGGGACGACGACACAATGAGCAGTTCTTC
TRBJ2-1,once,TRBV9,NA,CASSVAGRVNEQFF,TGTGCCAGCAGCGTAGCCGGGAGAGTCAATGAGCAGTTCTTC
TRBJ2-7,NA,TRBV29-1,NA,CSVEDARSYEQYF,TGCAGCGTTGAAGATGCCAGATCCTACGAGCAGTACTTC
TRBJ2-7,NA,TRBV11-3,NA,CASSKREGREQYF,TGTGCCAGCAGCAAACGCGAGGGGCGCGAGCAGTACTTC
TRBJ2-5,once,TRBV14,NA,CASSQKIQETQYF,TGTGCCAGCAGCCAAAAGATCCAAGAGACCCAGTACTTC
TRBJ2-7,once,TRBV11-2,NA,CASSFGWLLTYEQYF,TGTGCCAGCAGCTTTGGGTGGCTACTTACCTACGAGCAGTACTTC
TRBJ2-3,NA,TRBV6-1,TRBD2,CASSAISGRTSTDTQYF,TGTGCCAGCAGTGCAATTAGCGGGAGGACCAGCACAGATACGCAGTATTTT
TRBJ2-2,once,TRBV7-2,TRBD2,CASSFGRLAGVTGELFF,TGTGCCAGCAGCTTCGGGAGACTAGCGGGAGTAACCGGGGAGCTGTTTTTT
TRBJ1-1,NA,TRBV7-2,NA,CASSLETRTVSEAFF,TGTGCCAGCAGCTTAGAAACCCGGACGGTATCTGAAGCTTTCTTT
TRBJ2-1,once,TRBV9,TRBD2,CASSRGGPGYNEQFF,TGTGCCAGCAGCCGGGGAGGGCCCGGCTACAATGAGCAGTTCTTC
TRBJ2-3,NA,TRBV9,TRBD2,CASSPEAGGPPDTQYF,TGTGCCAGCAGCCCAGAAGCGGGAGGGCCCCCAGATACGCAGTATTTT